These 26 T cell receptor beta chains came from one sample sequenced in a study of blood T cell repertoires in COVID-19. The protocol was immunoSEQ multiplex PCR, while the TCRdb copy is restricted to in-frame clones and leaves out a portion. Altogether about 49,000 clones are present, more than 85% being singletons, with the ten largest covering around 5%. Sequenced material: peripheral blood. Every receptor here comes from a man aged 35 to 55 with active COVID-19.

This clone was recorded once. The chain joins TRBV16 to TRBJ1-2, with a possible D match to TRBD1 (5 bases). There are 13 residues in the CDR3. CDR1 is KGHSY and CDR2 is FQNENV in the germline V gene. The germline V and J ends were trimmed by 0 bases and 7 bases, with 9 bases remaining between them. CDR3 loop: CASSQSGGFGYTF. The CDR3 DNA sequence: TGTGCCAGCAGCCAATCCGGGGGGTTTGGCTACACCTTC.

V is TRBV27 and J is TRBJ1-6; 7 nucleotides match TRBD1. The CDR3 runs 18 residues. The junction had 9 bases not matched to a gene; V was cut back by 2 bases and J by 2 bases. Germline V CDR1 and CDR2: MNHEY, SMNVEV (reference sequence). The CDR3 protein is CASSLAPLDRAYNSPLHF. The CDR3 DNA is TGTGCCAGCAGTTTAGCTCCTCTTGACAGGGCCTATAATTCACCCCTCCACTTT.

The J gene is TRBJ2-1, the V gene TRBV11-2; 11 bases are shared with TRBD1. With V trimmed by 5 bases and J by 8 bases, 8 bases remained unmatched. The CDR3 totals 15 residues. The germline CDR1 and CDR2 sequences are SGHAT and FQNNGV. In DNA form, the CDR3 reads TGTGCCAGCAGCGCAGGGACAGGGGGTATAGATGAGCAGTTCTTC. It encodes CASSAGTGGIDEQFF.

The chain carries TRBV5-4 and TRBJ2-5, with 14 positions matching TRBD2. V was clipped by 4 bases and J by 0 bases; unmatched bases: 8. Per germline, CDR1 SGHNT and CDR2 YYREEE (reference sequence). This CDR3 is 18 amino acids long. DNA of the CDR3: TGTGCCAGCAGCCCGGGACTAGCGGGAGCTTGGTACCAAGAGACCCAGTACTTC. Its translation is CASSPGLAGAWYQETQYF.

The chain has TRBV19 and TRBJ1-1; TRBD1 aligns across 7 bases. V gave up 5 bases and J gave up 1 base; unmatched junction bases: 7. The germline V gene encodes CDR1 LNHDA and CDR2 SQIVND (reference sequence). The CDR3 covers 15 residues. The CDR3 loop reads CASSDNRGGNTEAFF. The DNA for the CDR3 is TGTGCCAGTAGTGATAACAGGGGAGGGAACACTGAAGCTTTCTTT. Full variable domain (outside the CDR3, taken from reference TRBV19 and TRBJ1-1): DGGITQSPKYLFRKEGQNVTLSCEQNLNHDAMYWYRQDPGQGLRLIYYSQIVNDFQKGDIAEGYSVSREKKESFPLTVTSAQKNPTAFYLCASSDNRGGNTEAFFGQGTRLTVV.

The sample holds a few counts of this clone. This chain connects TRBV9 to TRBJ2-7; a possible D gene is TRBD2 (5 bases). Trimming stripped 0 bases from V and 2 bases from J, with 12 bases between. The CDR3 is 15 residues long. Per germline, CDR1 SGDLS and CDR2 YYNGEE. The CDR3 here is CASSVGNGIAYEQYF. The CDR3 DNA is TGTGCCAGCAGCGTAGGGAACGGGATAGCCTACGAGCAGTACTTC.

The V gene is TRBV27, the J gene TRBJ2-7; TRBD2 is a possible D gene (5 bases). Trimming took 2 bases from V and 1 from J, leaving 12 bases between them. Germline CDR1 is MNHEY and CDR2 is SMNVEV (reference sequence). The CDR3 consists of 15 residues. The chain's CDR3 is CASSLRGVGSYEQYF. The DNA of the CDR3 is TGTGCCAGCAGTTTACGGGGTGTGGGTTCCTACGAGCAGTACTTC.

V is TRBV28 and J is TRBJ2-7; TRBD1 aligns across 10 bases. Germline V gene lookup returns CDR1 MDHEN and CDR2 SYDVKM. The CDR3 runs 16 residues. J was trimmed by 1 base and V by 6 bases; bases with no gene match: 9. CDR3 sequence reads: CASSSPGTGDSYEQYF. CDR3 in DNA: TGTGCCAGCAGCTCCCCCGGGACAGGGGATTCCTACGAGCAGTACTTC.

The rearrangement links TRBV4-1 to TRBJ1-6, with a weak D call TRBD1 (5 bases). Germline V CDR1 and CDR2: MGHRA, YSYEKL. The CDR3 loop spans 17 amino acids. Trimming pared 1 base from V and 7 bases from J, leaving 17 bases between. CDR3 in amino acids: CASSQAWKGAPNSPLHF. The CDR3 DNA reads as TGCGCCAGCAGCCAAGCGTGGAAAGGGGCTCCGAATTCACCCCTCCACTTT.

This clone was observed a few times. This chain connects TRBV6-2 or TRBV6-3 to TRBJ2-7; tentatively, D is TRBD1 (5 bases). This CDR3 has 14 residues. Germline loops: CDR1 MNHEY, CDR2 SVGEGT. The germline V and J ends were trimmed by 3 bases and 4 bases, with 13 bases remaining between them. The CDR3 DNA sequence: TGTGCCAGCAGTTATGGGCAGGGCAGGTACGAGCAGTACTTC. Translating it yields CASSYGQGRYEQYF.

This chain connects TRBV7-9 to TRBJ1-1; D is perhaps TRBD1 (5 bases). The CDR3 is 15 residues long. The germline V gene encodes CDR1 SEHNR and CDR2 FQNEAQ (reference sequence). V lost 1 base to trimming and J lost 0 bases, with 9 bases between them. CDR3 residues: CASSLGQSLNTEAFF. The CDR3, as DNA: TGTGCCAGCAGCTTAGGACAGAGCCTGAACACTGAAGCTTTCTTT.

The chain joins TRBV19 to TRBJ2-7, with D possibly being TRBD2 (5 bases). Trimming took off 4 bases at V and 7 bases at J, with 11 bases between the two ends. The CDR3 is 12 amino acids. Per the germline V gene, CDR1 is LNHDA and CDR2 is SQIVND (reference sequence). The chain's CDR3 is CASSRAEREQYF. CDR3 bases: TGTGCCAGTAGTAGAGCGGAGCGAGAGCAGTACTTC.

This clone was observed a single time. The rearrangement uses TRBV11-3 and TRBJ2-1; unclear D gene. The CDR3 contains 14 residues. Per the germline V gene, CDR1 is SGHNT and CDR2 is YENEEA. Trimming took 5 bases from V and 4 from J, leaving 12 bases between them. CDR3 nucleotides: TGTGCCAGCAGCCGCCGAGGAGTTTACAATGAGCAGTTCTTC. Translated, it gives CASSRRGVYNEQFF.

The chain has TRBV28 and TRBJ1-5; 7 bases map to TRBD1. Germline CDR1 and CDR2: MDHEN and SYDVKM. CDR3 length: 15 amino acids. The ends lost 4 bases at V and 11 bases at J; junction bases unmatched: 14. The CDR3 DNA follows: TGTGCCAGCAGTTCTACCGGGGCAGGGGGGAGGACCCAGCATTTT. Protein product: CASSSTGAGGRTQHF.

This chain links TRBV10-1 with TRBJ2-3, with 8 bases identical to TRBD2. The CDR3 totals 17 residues. Losses at the gene ends were 2 bases for V and 0 bases for J; bases not matched to a gene: 7. Germline assignment: CDR1 WNHNN and CDR2 SYGVQD (reference sequence). CDR3 DNA: TGCGCCAGCAGTGAGGGTATACTAGCGGAGAGCACAGATACGCAGTATTTT. The encoded protein is CASSEGILAESTDTQYF.

V usage is TRBV5-1 and J usage is TRBJ1-1; 7 bases fit TRBD1. V lost 4 bases, J lost 7 bases, and 16 bases stayed unmatched. Germline CDR1 SGHRS, CDR2 YFSETQ. The CDR3 loop spans 16 amino acids. Here the CDR3 reads CASSQGDWGRISEAFF. As DNA, the CDR3 is TGCGCCAGCAGCCAGGGGGATTGGGGGCGGATCAGTGAAGCTTTCTTT.

V is TRBV28 and J is TRBJ2-7, with 8 bases aligning to TRBD2. The CDR3 consists of 15 residues. J gave up 4 bases and V 6 bases, and 11 bases lay outside the gene matches. CDR1 is MDHEN and CDR2 is SYDVKM in the germline V gene. The CDR3 nucleotides read TGTGCCAGCAGCTCGAAACTAGCGGCAATGTACGAGCAGTACTTC. It specifies CASSSKLAAMYEQYF.

The sample holds one count of this clone. This chain connects TRBV27 to TRBJ1-2; TRBD1 matches 9 bases. The CDR3 contains 14 residues. The V gene end was trimmed by 8 bases and the J gene end by 4 bases; junction bases not matched to a gene: 8. The germline CDR1 and CDR2 sequences are MNHEY and SMNVEV (reference sequence). CDR3 nucleotide sequence: TGTGCCAGCCGAACAGGGGGCGGCTCCTATGGCTACACCTTC. Translating gives CASRTGGGSYGYTF.

The rearrangement links TRBV7-8 to TRBJ2-3; tentatively, D is TRBD2 (7 bases). This CDR3 comprises 16 residues. Germline-derived CDR1 and CDR2 are SGHVS and FQNEAQ. Trimming removed 1 base from V and 2 bases from J, with 13 bases in between. In DNA form, the CDR3 reads TGTGCCAGCAGCTTAGTTACGGGGGGCCACACAGATACGCAGTATTTT. Amino acids: CASSLVTGGHTDTQYF.

The rearrangement links TRBV7-9 to TRBJ1-5; maybe TRBD1 (5 bases). CDR3 length equals 14 residues. V lost 2 bases and J lost 3, with 8 bases in between. The germline gives CDR1 SEHNR, CDR2 FQNEAQ (reference sequence). In nucleotides, the CDR3 is TGTGCCAGCAGCTTATCGGGACTCAATCAGCCCCAGCATTTT. Amino acid sequence: CASSLSGLNQPQHF.

This sequence joins TRBV9 and TRBJ1-2; a possible D gene is TRBD1 (5 bases). This CDR3 is 13 amino acids long. Germline values: CDR1 SGDLS, CDR2 YYNGEE. Trimming took 3 bases from V and 5 from J, leaving 11 bases between them. The CDR3 DNA follows: TGTGCCAGCAGCGGACGGCCAGGGTATGGCTACACCTTC. This gives the protein CASSGRPGYGYTF. The whole variable domain, filled in from reference TRBV9 and TRBJ1-2, reads DSGVTQTPKHLITATGQRVTLRCSPRSGDLSVYWYQQSLDQGLQFLIQYYNGEERAKGNILERFSAQQFPDLHSELNLSSLELGDSALYFCASSGRPGYGYTFGSGTRLTVV.

CDR3 region: CASSSQDSPSNQPQHF. The CDR3, as DNA: TGTGCCAGCAGTTCCCAGGACAGTCCTAGCAATCAGCCCCAGCATTTT. This rearrangement joins TRBV28 to TRBJ1-5, with D tentatively TRBD1 (6 bases). The germline V and J ends were trimmed by 4 bases and 0 bases, with 13 bases remaining between them. The germline gives CDR1 MDHEN, CDR2 SYDVKM. The CDR3 is 16 amino acids.

The J gene is TRBJ1-3, the V gene TRBV24-1, with D possibly TRBD1 on 5 matching bases. V was pared by 3 bases and J by 4 bases, with 15 bases between. Germline CDR1 is KGHDR and CDR2 is SFDVKD. CDR3 length: 16 amino acids. CDR3 sequence: CATSDTAGTAGNTIYF. The CDR3 nucleotides are TGTGCCACCAGTGATACCGCCGGGACTGCGGGAAACACCATATATTTT.

The V and J genes are TRBV9 and TRBJ2-1; 8 nucleotides line up with TRBD2. The V and J ends lost 0 bases and 3 bases, in that order; junction bases with no gene match: 5. The germline V gene encodes CDR1 SGDLS and CDR2 YYNGEE. This CDR3 spans 16 amino acids. The CDR3 DNA reads TGTGCCAGCAGCGTAGAGGTAGCGGGAATCTACAATGAGCAGTTCTTC. Protein product: CASSVEVAGIYNEQFF.

The V and J genes are TRBV7-3 and TRBJ2-1; 8 bases map to TRBD2. The germline V gene has CDR1 SGHTA and CDR2 FQGTGA. The CDR3 is made up of 18 amino acids. V dropped 4 bases and J dropped 7; count of bases not matched to a gene: 18. CDR3 protein: CASSSKPPGSERGNEQFF. The CDR3 bases are TGTGCCAGCAGCTCTAAACCCCCAGGGTCGGAGCGGGGGAATGAGCAGTTCTTC.

The chain recombines TRBV27 with TRBJ2-1; a possible D gene is TRBD1 (6 bases). The V gene lost 5 bases and the J gene lost 2 bases, with 13 bases spanning the gap. Per germline, CDR1 MNHEY and CDR2 SMNVEV (reference sequence). CDR3 length: 15 residues. In DNA, the CDR3 is TGTGCCAGCAGTAAAAGGGGGAGCCCCTACAATGAGCAGTTCTTC. Translated: CASSKRGSPYNEQFF.